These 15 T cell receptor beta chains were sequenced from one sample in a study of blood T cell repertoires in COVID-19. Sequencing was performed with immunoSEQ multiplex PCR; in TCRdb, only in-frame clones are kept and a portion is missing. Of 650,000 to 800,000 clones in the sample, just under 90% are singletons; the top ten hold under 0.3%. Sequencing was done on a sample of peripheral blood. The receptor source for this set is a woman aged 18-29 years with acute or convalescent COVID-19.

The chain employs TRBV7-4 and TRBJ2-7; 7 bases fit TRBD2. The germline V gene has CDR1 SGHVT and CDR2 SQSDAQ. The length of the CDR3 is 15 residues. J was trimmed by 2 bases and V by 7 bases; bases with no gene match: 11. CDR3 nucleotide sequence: TGTGCCAGCATCCCGGGCGGCGGGGGTACCTACGAGCAGTACTTC. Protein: CASIPGGGGTYEQYF.

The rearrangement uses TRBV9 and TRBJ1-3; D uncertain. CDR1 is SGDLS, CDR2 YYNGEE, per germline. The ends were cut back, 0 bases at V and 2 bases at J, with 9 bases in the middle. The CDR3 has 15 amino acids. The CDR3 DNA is TGTGCCAGCAGCGTAGCCCTCGCGACTGGAAACACCATATATTTT. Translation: CASSVALATGNTIYF. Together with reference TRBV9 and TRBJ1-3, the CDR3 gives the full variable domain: DSGVTQTPKHLITATGQRVTLRCSPRSGDLSVYWYQQSLDQGLQFLIQYYNGEERAKGNILERFSAQQFPDLHSELNLSSLELGDSALYFCASSVALATGNTIYFGEGSWLTVV.

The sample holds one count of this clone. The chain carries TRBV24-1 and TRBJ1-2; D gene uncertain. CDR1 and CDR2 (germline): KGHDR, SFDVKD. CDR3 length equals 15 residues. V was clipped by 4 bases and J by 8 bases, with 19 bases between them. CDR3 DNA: TGTGCCACCAGTGACCTCGGGTCTTCTCGAAAAGGCTACACCTTC. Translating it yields CATSDLGSSRKGYTF.

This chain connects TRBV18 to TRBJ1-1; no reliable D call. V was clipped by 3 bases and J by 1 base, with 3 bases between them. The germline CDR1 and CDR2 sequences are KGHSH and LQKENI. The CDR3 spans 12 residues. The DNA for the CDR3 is TGTGCCAGCTCACCCCAGAACACTGAAGCTTTCTTT. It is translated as CASSPQNTEAFF.

The CDR3 nucleotides are TGTGCCAGCAGCAAAGGGACTAGCGGGGGTTACAATGAGCAGTTCTTC. Amino acid sequence: CASSKGTSGGYNEQFF. The chain employs TRBV2 and TRBJ2-1; 14 bases map to TRBD2. Per germline, CDR1 SNHLY and CDR2 FYNNEI. The trim removed 6 bases at V and 4 bases at J, leaving 5 bases unmatched. The CDR3 loop spans 16 amino acids.

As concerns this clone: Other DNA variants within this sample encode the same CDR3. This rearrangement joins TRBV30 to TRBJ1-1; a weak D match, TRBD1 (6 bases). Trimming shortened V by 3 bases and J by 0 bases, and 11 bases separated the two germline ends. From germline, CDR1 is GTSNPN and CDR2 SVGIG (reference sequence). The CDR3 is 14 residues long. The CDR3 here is CAWRVRGMNTEAFF. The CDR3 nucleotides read TGTGCCTGGAGAGTCAGGGGCATGAACACTGAAGCTTTCTTT. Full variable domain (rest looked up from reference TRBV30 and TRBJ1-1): SQTIHQWPATLVQPVGSPLSLECTVEGTSNPNLYWYRQAAGRGLQLLFYSVGIGQISSEVPQNLSASRPQDRQFILSSKKLLLSDSGFYLCAWRVRGMNTEAFFGQGTRLTVV.

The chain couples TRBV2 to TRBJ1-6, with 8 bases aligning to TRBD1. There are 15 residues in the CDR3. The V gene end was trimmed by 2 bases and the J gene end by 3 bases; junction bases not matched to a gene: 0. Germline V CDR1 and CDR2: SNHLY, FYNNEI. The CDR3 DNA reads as TGTGCCAGCAGTGAAACAGGGGGCTATAATTCACCCCTCCACTTT. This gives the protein CASSETGGYNSPLHF.

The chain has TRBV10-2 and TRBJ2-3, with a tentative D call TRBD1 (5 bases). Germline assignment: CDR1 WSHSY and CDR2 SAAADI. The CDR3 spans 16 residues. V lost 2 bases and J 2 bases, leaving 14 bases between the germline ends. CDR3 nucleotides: TGCGCCAGCAGTGAGGAGGCGGACACACCCACAGATACGCAGTATTTT. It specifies CASSEEADTPTDTQYF.

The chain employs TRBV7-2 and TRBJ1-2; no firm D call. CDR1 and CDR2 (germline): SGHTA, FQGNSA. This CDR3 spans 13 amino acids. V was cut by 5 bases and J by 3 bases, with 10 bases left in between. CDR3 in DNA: TGTGCCAGCAGCGTGCTATTCGACTATGGCTACACCTTC. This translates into CASSVLFDYGYTF.

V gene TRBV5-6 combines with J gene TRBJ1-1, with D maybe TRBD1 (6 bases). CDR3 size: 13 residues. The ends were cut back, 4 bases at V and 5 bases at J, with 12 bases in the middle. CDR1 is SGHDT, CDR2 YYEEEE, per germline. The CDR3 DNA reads TGTGCCAGCAGCCAGGGGATGGGGACTGAAGCTTTCTTT. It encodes CASSQGMGTEAFF.

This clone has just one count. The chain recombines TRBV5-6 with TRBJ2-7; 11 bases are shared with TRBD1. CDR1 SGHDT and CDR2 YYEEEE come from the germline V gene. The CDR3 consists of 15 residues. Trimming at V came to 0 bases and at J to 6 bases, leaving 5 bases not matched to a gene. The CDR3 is CASSLVDRGPLEQYF. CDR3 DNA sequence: TGTGCCAGCAGCTTGGTGGACAGGGGGCCCCTCGAGCAGTACTTC.

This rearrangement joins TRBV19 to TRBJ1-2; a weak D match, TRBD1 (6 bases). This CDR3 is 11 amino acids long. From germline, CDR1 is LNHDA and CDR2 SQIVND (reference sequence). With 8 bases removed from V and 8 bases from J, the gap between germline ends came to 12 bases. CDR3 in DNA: TGTGCCAGTCAGGGGACGGGAGGCTACACCTTC. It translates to CASQGTGGYTF.

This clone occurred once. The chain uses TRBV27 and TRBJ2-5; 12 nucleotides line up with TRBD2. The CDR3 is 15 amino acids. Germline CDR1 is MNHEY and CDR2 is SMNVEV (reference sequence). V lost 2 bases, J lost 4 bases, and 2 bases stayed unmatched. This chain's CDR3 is CASSLTSGGRETQYF. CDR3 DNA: TGTGCCAGCAGTTTAACTAGCGGGGGGCGAGAGACCCAGTACTTC.

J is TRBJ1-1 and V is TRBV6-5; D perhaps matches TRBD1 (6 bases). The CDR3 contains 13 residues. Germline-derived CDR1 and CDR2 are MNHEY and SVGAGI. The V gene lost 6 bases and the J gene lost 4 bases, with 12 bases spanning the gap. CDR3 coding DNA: TGTGCCAGCAGCAAACAGGGTGTCACTGAAGCTTTCTTT. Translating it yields CASSKQGVTEAFF.

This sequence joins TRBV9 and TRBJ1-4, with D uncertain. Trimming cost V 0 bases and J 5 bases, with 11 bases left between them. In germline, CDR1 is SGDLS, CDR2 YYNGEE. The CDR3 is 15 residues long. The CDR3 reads CASSVGPGENEKLFF. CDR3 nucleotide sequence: TGTGCCAGCAGCGTAGGGCCAGGCGAAAATGAAAAACTGTTTTTT.